This record concerns one T cell receptor (beta chain) sequence. These data come from a study of cytomegalovirus exposure and HLA in healthy donors. Study-level information: A later analysis reported the 90 to 150 validation repertoires used the same platform as the roughly 700 first-cohort repertoires.

TCRdb's table, derived via immunoSEQ multiplex PCR, lists solely in-frame clones and lacks some. This sample has 130,000 to 150,000 clones, with 85% to 90% found just once. The donors were part of the validation cohort of roughly 130 subjects. That cohort was separate from the first cohort, which comprised 666 subjects. This CDR3 is built from 16 residues. Trimming at V came to 0 bases and at J to 4 bases, leaving 2 bases not matched to a gene. Germline-derived CDR1 and CDR2 are SGHAT and FQNNGV. V and J are TRBV11-2 and TRBJ2-3; 12 nucleotides match TRBD2. The sequence was collected from a young woman in good health and CMV-seropositive. The sequenced sample was PBMCs. Written as DNA, the CDR3 is TGTGCCAGCAGCTTAGAGCCTAGCGGGGGGGCAGATACGCAGTATTTT. This gives the protein CASSLEPSGGADTQYF. The whole variable domain, remainder taken from reference TRBV11-2 and TRBJ2-3, is EAGVAQSPRYKIIEKRQSVAFWCNPISGHATLYWYQQILGQGPKLLIQFQNNGVVDDSQLPKDRFSAERLKGVDSTLKIQPAKLEDSAVYLCASSLEPSGGADTQYFGPGTRLTVL.